This T cell receptor (beta chain) is drawn from a study of a mutant IDH1 vaccine in newly diagnosed glioma. Study in general: Vaccine administration was initiated 4-6 weeks following radiotherapy alone, or with temozolomide cycles.

The time point is: week 5, during vaccination. Every single dose of the vaccine, 300 ug of mutant IDH1 20-mer peptide, came with topical imiquimod. Each astrocytoma in the donors was new, WHO grade 3 or 4, IDH1-mutant and ATRX-lost. The CDR3 runs 15 residues. V lost 0 bases to trimming and J lost 0 bases, with 9 bases between them. Germline V gives CDR1 MNHEY, CDR2 SMNVEV (reference sequence). This clone was detected a few times. Its antigen remains unknown. The protocol was immunoSEQ multiplex PCR, while the TCRdb copy is restricted to in-frame clones and leaves out a portion. The sample shows 25,000 to 30,000 clones, 89% of them seen only once.

The chain couples TRBV27 to TRBJ2-7; TRBD1 might be the D (6 bases). The sequencing here drew on PBMCs, taken from a glioma patient whose treatment included an IDH1 peptide vaccine. The sequence derives from a man younger than 35 with glioma. DNA of the CDR3: TGTGCCAGCAGTTTATCGGGACACAACTCCTACGAGCAGTACTTC. The encoded protein is CASSLSGHNSYEQYF.